These 24 T cell receptor beta chains share one sample of origin, sequenced in a study of blood T cell repertoires in COVID-19. TCRdb's copy holds only in-frame clones and misses some; the assay was immunoSEQ multiplex PCR. The sample consists of some 190,000 clones, roughly 81% of them appearing once. The sample consisted of peripheral blood. The receptors stem from a woman in her seventies with active or convalescent COVID-19.

Written as DNA, the CDR3 is TGTGCCAGCATCGGCGGCTCTGGAAACACCATATATTTT. It codes for CASIGGSGNTIYF. The V and J genes are TRBV6-6 and TRBJ1-3; no firm D call. Deletions cut 7 bases from V and 0 bases from J, with 7 bases between. In germline, CDR1 is MNHNY, CDR2 SVGAGI (reference sequence). The CDR3 consists of 13 residues.

The chain uses TRBV5-1 and TRBJ1-1; the D gene is possibly TRBD1 (6 bases). The CDR3 length is 14 residues. The V gene's germline CDR1 is SGHRS and CDR2 YFSETQ. V lost 4 bases and J 14 bases, leaving 24 bases between the germline ends. This CDR3 is CASSPEGGRPTPFF. For the CDR3, the DNA is TGCGCCAGCAGCCCCGAGGGGGGGCGACCCACACCATTCTTT.

This chain connects TRBV5-1 to TRBJ2-2, with TRBD2 identical over 7 bases. The length of the CDR3 is 17 residues. CDR1 and CDR2 (germline): SGHRS, YFSETQ. The V segment lost 0 bases and the J segment 0 bases; nucleotides outside the gene matches: 5. CDR3 in DNA: TGCGCCAGCAGCTTGGCTGCGGGAGCATCGAACACCGGGGAGCTGTTTTTT. Residues: CASSLAAGASNTGELFF. Looking up the rest from reference TRBV5-1 and TRBJ2-2 gives the full variable domain: KAGVTQTPRYLIKTRGQQVTLSCSPISGHRSVSWYQQTPGQGLQFLFEYFSETQRNKGNFPGRFSGRQFSNSRSEMNVSTLELGDSALYLCASSLAAGASNTGELFFGEGSRLTVL.

The chain links TRBV9 to TRBJ2-5, with a tentative D call TRBD1 (5 bases). Germline CDR1 and CDR2: SGDLS and YYNGEE. Trimming left V 4 bases short and J 0 bases short, with 10 bases between. The CDR3 is made up of 14 amino acids. Here the CDR3 DNA reads TGTGCCAGCAGCCCACAGGCCCACCAAGAGACCCAGTACTTC. This codes for CASSPQAHQETQYF.

The gene calls are TRBV6-4 and TRBJ2-7, with a tentative D call TRBD1 (5 bases). From germline, CDR1 is MRHNA and CDR2 SNTAGT. The V gene lost 6 bases and the J gene lost 2 bases, with 26 bases spanning the gap. The CDR3 is 18 amino acids. CDR3 in amino acids: CASRDPPGVGLPPYEQYF. CDR3 sequence (DNA): TGTGCCAGCAGGGACCCTCCAGGCGTGGGGCTCCCACCCTACGAGCAGTACTTC.

The chain employs TRBV6-5 and TRBJ2-7; maybe TRBD2 (7 bases). This CDR3 comprises 13 residues. CDR1 and CDR2 (germline): MNHEY, SVGAGI. Trimming left V 7 bases short and J 2 bases short, with 12 bases between. CDR3 bases: TGTGCCAGCATCGGGGGGCTCCCCTACGAGCAGTACTTC. Its translation: CASIGGLPYEQYF.

The chain combines TRBV5-1 with TRBJ1-1, with D possibly TRBD1 on 6 matching bases. Germline values: CDR1 SGHRS, CDR2 YFSETQ. There are 15 residues in the CDR3. Trimming took off 0 bases at V and 1 base at J, with 10 bases between the two ends. The CDR3 DNA follows: TGCGCCAGCAGCTTGGCACAGGGAGCGAACACTGAAGCTTTCTTT. Its translation: CASSLAQGANTEAFF.

The chain joins TRBV21-1 to TRBJ2-5; TRBD1 is taken as the D call from the table, unchecked against the DNA. TRBV21-1 constitutes a pseudogene. CDR3 length: 19 residues. This CDR3 reads CASSNRTGGVGRNKETQYF. In DNA, the CDR3 is TGTGCCAGCAGCAACCGGACAGGTGGGGTAGGTAGAAATAAAGAGACCCAGTACTTC.

This clone was found a few times. This chain joins TRBV6-4 and TRBJ2-2; D remains unclear. V lost 3 bases to trimming and J lost 0 bases, with 5 bases between them. The V gene's germline CDR1 is MRHNA and CDR2 SNTAGT. The CDR3 sequence is 14 residues long. This CDR3 is CASSERTNTGELFF. The CDR3 DNA sequence: TGTGCCAGCAGTGAGCGTACGAACACCGGGGAGCTGTTTTTT.

CDR3 coding DNA: TGTGCCAGCAGGCTAGCGGGAGCGAGCACCGGGGAGCTGTTTTTT. Protein sequence: CASRLAGASTGELFF. The chain couples TRBV2 to TRBJ2-2; 10 bases line up with TRBD2. CDR3 size: 15 residues. Germline values: CDR1 SNHLY, CDR2 FYNNEI. V shed 6 bases, J shed 4 bases, and the junction held 5 bases outside the gene matches.

A single count supports this clone. The rearrangement links TRBV7-2 to TRBJ2-2; 9 bases map to TRBD2. Germline V gene sequence: CDR1 SGHTA, CDR2 FQGNSA. CDR3 length: 14 residues. The V and J ends lost 7 bases and 4 bases, in that order; junction bases with no gene match: 4. This chain's CDR3 is CASTGTSRTGELFF. Here the CDR3 DNA reads TGTGCCAGCACCGGGACTAGCCGCACCGGGGAGCTGTTTTTT.

V is TRBV13 and J is TRBJ2-3; weak D call: TRBD2 (5 bases). Trimming stripped 4 bases from V and 6 bases from J, with 11 bases between. CDR1 and CDR2 (germline): PRHDT, FYEKMQ (reference sequence). This CDR3 contains 13 residues. The CDR3 sequence is CASSYSSADTQYF. Written as DNA, the CDR3 is TGTGCCAGCAGCTATAGTAGCGCGGATACGCAGTATTTT.

This clone was counted a single time. This chain uses TRBV5-1 with TRBJ2-1; D uncertain. The CDR3 is made up of 16 amino acids. V lost 2 bases and J 4 bases, leaving 16 bases between the germline ends. Germline CDR1 and CDR2: SGHRS and YFSETQ. In nucleotides, the CDR3 is TGCGCCAGCAGCTTAAGAGCAGGCATCGAATACAATGAGCAGTTCTTC. It codes for CASSLRAGIEYNEQFF.

The chain combines TRBV9 with TRBJ1-2; the D gene is possibly TRBD1 (6 bases). The V gene lost 0 bases and the J gene lost 1 base, with 10 bases spanning the gap. This CDR3 has 15 residues. In germline, CDR1 is SGDLS, CDR2 YYNGEE. Written as DNA, the CDR3 is TGTGCCAGCAGCGTAGGTCCACAGGGTAACTATGGCTACACCTTC. Protein sequence: CASSVGPQGNYGYTF.

The chain recombines TRBV11-2 with TRBJ1-6, with D possibly TRBD1 on 6 matching bases. This CDR3 region has 17 residues. Trimming pared 1 base from V and 8 bases from J, leaving 18 bases between. Germline CDR1 is SGHAT and CDR2 is FQNNGV. For the CDR3, the DNA is TGTGCCAGCAGCTTAGCCGGCTTTGGACAGAGGTATTCACCCCTCCACTTT. This encodes CASSLAGFGQRYSPLHF.

The rearrangement uses TRBV5-1 and TRBJ2-7, with TRBD2 matching over 12 bases. Per germline, CDR1 SGHRS and CDR2 YFSETQ. This CDR3 spans 15 amino acids. With V trimmed by 4 bases and J by 3 bases, 5 bases remained unmatched. CDR3 protein: CASSRMTSGSYEQYF. In nucleotides, the CDR3 is TGCGCCAGCAGCAGAATGACTAGCGGGAGCTACGAGCAGTACTTC. Filled out from reference TRBV5-1 and TRBJ2-7, the complete variable domain reads KAGVTQTPRYLIKTRGQQVTLSCSPISGHRSVSWYQQTPGQGLQFLFEYFSETQRNKGNFPGRFSGRQFSNSRSEMNVSTLELGDSALYLCASSRMTSGSYEQYFGPGTRLTVT.

The chain links TRBV7-9 to TRBJ1-5, with a weak D call TRBD1 (6 bases). This CDR3 spans 15 amino acids. Germline V CDR1 and CDR2: SEHNR, FQNEAQ (reference sequence). Trimming took off 5 bases at V and 4 bases at J, with 15 bases between the two ends. The CDR3 here is CASSLQGIKNQPQHF. CDR3 nucleotides: TGTGCCAGCAGCCTCCAGGGGATTAAGAATCAGCCCCAGCATTTT. Together with reference TRBV7-9 and TRBJ1-5, the CDR3 gives the full variable domain: DTGVSQNPRHKITKRGQNVTFRCDPISEHNRLYWYRQTLGQGPEFLTYFQNEAQLEKSRLLSDRFSAERPKGSFSTLEIQRTEQGDSAMYLCASSLQGIKNQPQHFGDGTRLSIL.

The chain has TRBV12-3 or TRBV12-4 and TRBJ1-1; D is undetermined. The CDR3 spans 13 residues. Trimming removed 5 bases at V and 5 bases at J, with 12 bases between. In nucleotides, the CDR3 is TGTGCCAGCAGTCAGAGCCGAGGGACTGAAGCTTTCTTT. Protein sequence: CASSQSRGTEAFF.

This clone was observed a single time. The rearrangement uses TRBV27 and TRBJ2-1; 11 bases fit TRBD2. The CDR3 is made up of 15 amino acids. Germline-derived CDR1 and CDR2 are MNHEY and SMNVEV (reference sequence). With 5 bases clipped from V and 5 bases from J, the junction kept 5 bases outside the gene matches. CDR3 region: CASSPLAGVHNEQFF. The CDR3 coding sequence is TGTGCCAGCAGTCCACTAGCGGGAGTTCACAATGAGCAGTTCTTC.

The table lists this clone with a count of one. The CDR3 DNA follows: TGTGCCAGCAGCTCAAACAGGGTCCGGTACGAGCAGTACTTC. It translates to CASSSNRVRYEQYF. The chain uses TRBV7-8 and TRBJ2-7, with D possibly matching TRBD1 (6 bases). V dropped 4 bases and J dropped 4 bases, with 14 bases sitting between them. CDR3 length equals 14 residues. The germline V gene encodes CDR1 SGHVS and CDR2 FQNEAQ.

The rearrangement links TRBV7-9 to TRBJ1-4; 10 bases map to TRBD1. Per germline, CDR1 SEHNR and CDR2 FQNEAQ (reference sequence). Germline trimming cut 6 bases from V and 7 bases from J; bases unmatched to any gene: 8. The length of the CDR3 is 15 residues. The CDR3: CASRSGTGEVEKLFF. CDR3 nucleotide sequence: TGTGCCAGCAGGTCTGGGACAGGGGAAGTTGAAAAACTGTTTTTT.

The CDR3 DNA reads as TGCAGCGTTGCGGGGTATATGGACACTGAAGCTTTCTTT. This codes for CSVAGYMDTEAFF. The V and J genes are TRBV29-1 and TRBJ1-1; D is unresolved. This CDR3 contains 13 residues. CDR1 SQVTM and CDR2 ANQGSEA come from the germline V gene. V lost 4 bases to trimming and J lost 3 bases, with 12 bases between them.

The V call is TRBV6-5, the J call TRBJ2-7; no reliable D call. The CDR3 totals 13 residues. Germline values: CDR1 MNHEY, CDR2 SVGAGI. V was pared by 3 bases and J by 3 bases, with 9 bases between. DNA for the CDR3: TGTGCCAGCAGTTATAACCTAGACTACGAGCAGTACTTC. Protein sequence: CASSYNLDYEQYF.

The rearrangement joins TRBV7-9 to TRBJ1-5; tentative D call: TRBD1 (6 bases). Germline V gene sequence: CDR1 SEHNR, CDR2 FQNEAQ (reference sequence). Between the trimmed V and J ends, which lost 4 bases and 4 bases, there was a span of 11 bases. The CDR3 length is 14 residues. CDR3: CASSSTGSNQPQHF. As DNA, the CDR3 is TGTGCCAGCAGCTCAACAGGGTCTAATCAGCCCCAGCATTTT.